This T cell receptor beta chain derives from a study of T cells in localized non-small cell lung cancer. Study outcomes and limitations: A median approximately 59 of the top 100 tumor clones appeared in adjacent lung. Maximal T cell clonality occurred in uninvolved adjacent lung, with tumor ranking below it.

V dropped 0 bases and J dropped 0 bases, with 6 bases sitting between them. The CDR3 is 15 amino acids. Germline V CDR1 and CDR2: MGHRA, YSYEKL. TCRdb's table, derived via immunoSEQ multiplex PCR, lists solely in-frame clones and lacks some. The table has nearly 2,500 clones, approximately 40% seen once. This clone was seen a few times. What it binds is unknown. This TCR was recovered from a male donor at least 60 years old with stage II squamous cell lung carcinoma. The chain has TRBV4-1 and TRBJ1-3, with D hard to call. The sequencing here drew on lymph node tissue, taken before any cancer treatment. For the CDR3, the DNA is TGCGCCAGCAGCCAAGATGTCTCCTCTGGAAACACCATATATTTT. Translated, it gives CASSQDVSSGNTIYF.